These T cell receptor beta chains were read from a single sample in a study of blood T cell repertoires in COVID-19. Some clones are missing from TCRdb's copy, which holds only in-frame ones; the method was immunoSEQ multiplex PCR. The sample records around 270,000 clones, over 75% being singletons. Sequences were obtained from peripheral blood. These receptors all stem from a human donor with COVID-19, enrolled during active disease. The donor label of this sample is uncertain. The CDR3 runs from the conserved cysteine through the conserved F or W. A D gene is named only where the DNA matches it firmly. Not every row has a clone size; where given, it reads once, few, many or a size class.

cdr3_aa: CASSQALGQPQHF
cdr3_nt: TGTGCCAGCAGCCAAGCCCTAGGTCAGCCCCAGCATTTT
d_call: -
v_call: TRBV3-1/TRBV3-2
clone_size: -
j_call: TRBJ1-5

cdr3_aa: CASSQTTGNTEAFF
cdr3_nt: TGTGCCAGCAGCCAAACTACAGGGAACACTGAAGCTTTCTTT
d_call: -
v_call: TRBV11-3
clone_size: -
j_call: TRBJ1-1

cdr3_aa: CASSDRDTGGNQPQHF
cdr3_nt: TGTGCCAGCTCCGACAGGGACACCGGCGGCAATCAGCCCCAGCATTTT
d_call: TRBD1
v_call: TRBV18
clone_size: -
j_call: TRBJ1-5

cdr3_aa: CASSSVLNTEAFF
cdr3_nt: TGTGCCAGCAGCTCGGTCCTGAACACTGAAGCTTTCTTT
d_call: -
v_call: TRBV28
clone_size: few
j_call: TRBJ1-1

cdr3_aa: CASHGGYGYTF
cdr3_nt: TGTGCCAGTCACGGGGGCTATGGCTACACCTTC
d_call: -
v_call: TRBV27
clone_size: -
j_call: TRBJ1-2

cdr3_aa: CASSADTNQPQHF
cdr3_nt: TGCGCCAGCAGCGCAGACACGAATCAGCCCCAGCATTTT
d_call: -
v_call: TRBV5-1
clone_size: -
j_call: TRBJ1-5

cdr3_aa: CASSPRGGIGNQPQHF
cdr3_nt: TGTGCCAGCAGTCCCCGGGGGGGTATAGGGAATCAGCCCCAGCATTTT
d_call: -
v_call: TRBV5-8
clone_size: -
j_call: TRBJ1-5

cdr3_aa: CASSLRGEDLNTEAFF
cdr3_nt: TGTGCCAGTAGTCTCAGGGGAGAGGACTTGAACACTGAAGCTTTCTTT
d_call: -
v_call: TRBV19
clone_size: -
j_call: TRBJ1-1

cdr3_aa: CASSFYRGHPMEQFF
cdr3_nt: TGTGCCAGCAGCTTTTACCGGGGACACCCAATGGAGCAGTTCTTC
d_call: -
v_call: TRBV27
clone_size: -
j_call: TRBJ2-1

cdr3_aa: CASSILREGEKLFF
cdr3_nt: TGTGCCAGTAGTATCCTCAGGGAGGGAGAAAAACTGTTTTTT
d_call: -
v_call: TRBV19
clone_size: -
j_call: TRBJ1-4

cdr3_aa: CASGRVGSPLHF
cdr3_nt: TGTGCCAGCGGGCGGGTCGGTTCACCCCTCCACTTT
d_call: -
v_call: TRBV25-1
clone_size: -
j_call: TRBJ1-6

cdr3_aa: CASSGRLGSYNEQFF
cdr3_nt: TGTGCCAGCAGTGGGCGACTAGGATCCTACAATGAGCAGTTCTTC
d_call: -
v_call: TRBV2
clone_size: -
j_call: TRBJ2-1

cdr3_aa: CASSLDRASSGLTDTQYF
cdr3_nt: TGTGCCAGCAGCTTAGATCGAGCGTCTAGCGGCTTAACAGATACGCAGTATTTT
d_call: TRBD2
v_call: TRBV11-2
clone_size: -
j_call: TRBJ2-3

cdr3_aa: CASSQERVRTGELFF
cdr3_nt: TGTGCCAGCAGTCAAGAGCGGGTCAGGACCGGGGAGCTGTTTTTT
d_call: -
v_call: TRBV27
clone_size: -
j_call: TRBJ2-2

cdr3_aa: CASQPDMNTEAFF
cdr3_nt: TGTGCCAGCCAACCGGACATGAACACTGAAGCTTTCTTT
d_call: -
v_call: TRBV11-2
clone_size: -
j_call: TRBJ1-1

cdr3_aa: CASSPRLAVYNEQFF
cdr3_nt: TGTGCCAGCAGCCCCCGGCTAGCGGTATACAATGAGCAGTTCTTC
d_call: TRBD2
v_call: TRBV9
clone_size: -
j_call: TRBJ2-1

cdr3_aa: CSASPPREETQYF
cdr3_nt: TGCAGTGCTAGTCCCCCCCGGGAAGAGACCCAGTACTTC
d_call: -
v_call: TRBV20-1
clone_size: -
j_call: TRBJ2-5